This T cell receptor beta chain was retrieved from a study of control samples from healthy donors and cancer patients. Assay: immunoSEQ multiplex PCR; the TCRdb copy retains only in-frame clones and omits some. Altogether some 410,000 clones are present, 90% being singletons, with the ten largest covering around 6.4%. After removal of 5 bases from V and 2 bases from J, the junction contained 2 bases not matched to a gene. This CDR3 is 15 amino acids long. The germline gives CDR1 SGHTA, CDR2 FQGTGA. This sequence originates from a man aged 35-49 years with head and neck cancer. Material for sequencing was PBMCs. The V and J genes are TRBV7-3 and TRBJ2-6, with 8 bases fitting TRBD1. The CDR3 DNA reads as TGTGCCAGCAGCAAACAGGGGGCTGGGGCCAACGTCCTGACTTTC. Residues: CASSKQGAGANVLTF.